This T cell receptor (beta chain) comes out of a study of cytomegalovirus exposure and HLA in healthy donors. General study results and limits: While the bulk of TCR sequences proved rare, some public TCRs turned up in many donors. Reported performance of the classifier showed diagnosis of cytomegalovirus status with high specificity and sensitivity. Cytomegalovirus-associated status was assigned to 164 TCR beta chains.

The CDR3 covers 14 residues. J was trimmed by 0 bases and V by 10 bases; bases with no gene match: 5. CDR1 and CDR2 from the germline V gene are MNHEY and SMNVEV (reference sequence). The donors were part of the validation cohort, which consisted of some 120 subjects and was separate from the first cohort of hundreds of subjects. As for this clone: Antigen: not known.

Measured with immunoSEQ multiplex PCR; TCRdb has only the in-frame clones, and not every one. The sample shows some 120,000 clones, roughly 94% of them seen only once. The chain has TRBV27 and TRBJ2-1; 8 bases fit TRBD2. The receptor was derived from a woman aged 18-30 years in good health and CMV-seronegative. The specimen sequenced was PBMCs. The CDR3 DNA is TGTGCCACCCGGGGGGGGACCTCCTACAATGAGCAGTTCTTC. Translating it yields CATRGGTSYNEQFF.